The 11 T cell receptor beta chains in this list originate from one sample, sequenced in a study of beta chain features in type 1 diabetes. Of the isolated RNA, all was reverse transcribed, and so the sequenced material was expressed TCRB transcripts. Clones were read by immunoSEQ multiplex PCR, and TCRdb kept only the in-frame ones, dropping some. This table has roughly 300,000 clones, 7.5% to 9% appearing once. Source material: central memory CD4+ T cells from blood. The source is a young woman in good health.

Concerning this clone itself: The sample has other DNA sequences that encode this CDR3 too. The J gene is TRBJ2-1, the V gene TRBV7-2, with no clear D. Germline CDR1 reads SGHTA; CDR2 reads FQGNSA. CDR3 size: 12 residues. Between the trimmed V and J ends, which lost 1 base and 8 bases, there was a span of 6 bases. CDR3 sequence: CASSLVGHEQFF. The CDR3 DNA sequence: TGTGCCAGCAGCTTAGTTGGTCATGAGCAGTTCTTC. Complete variable domain (other parts from reference TRBV7-2 and TRBJ2-1): GAGVSQSPSNKVTEKGKDVELRCDPISGHTALYWYRQSLGQGLEFLIYFQGNSAPDKSGLPSDRFSAERTGGSVSTLTIQRTQQEDSAVYLCASSLVGHEQFFGPGTRLTVL.

The chain recombines TRBV6-1 with TRBJ1-1; 9 positions agree with TRBD1. V trimming: 3 bases; J trimming: 5 bases; junction bases outside the gene matches: 10. CDR3 size: 16 residues. From germline, CDR1 is MNHNS and CDR2 SASEGT. The DNA of the CDR3 is TGTGCCAGCAGTGACCCTCTGGGACAGGGAGGAACTGAAGCTTTCTTT. Its translation is CASSDPLGQGGTEAFF.

This chain joins TRBV4-2 and TRBJ2-3, with TRBD2 matching over 10 bases. Germline lookup yields CDR1 LGHNA and CDR2 YNFKEQ. CDR3 length: 16 residues. V shed 4 bases, J shed 2 bases, and the junction held 6 bases outside the gene matches. The CDR3 DNA sequence: TGTGCCAGCAGCCGAGGACTAGCGGAGACCACAGATACGCAGTATTTT. Its translation: CASSRGLAETTDTQYF.

The genes are TRBV29-1 and TRBJ2-1; D possibly matches TRBD1 or TRBD2 (5 bases each). V gave up 7 bases and J gave up 6 bases, with 22 bases separating them. Germline V gene lookup returns CDR1 SQVTM and CDR2 ANQGSEA. There are 15 residues in the CDR3. CDR3 coding DNA: TGCAGCGGCTGGGGCCCCGCGGGTGGCCCCAATGAGCAGTTCTTC. Translating it yields CSGWGPAGGPNEQFF.

This clone has a handful of counts. This chain joins TRBV5-1 and TRBJ2-2; 7 bases fit TRBD1. Germline V lookup: CDR1 SGHRS, CDR2 YFSETQ. This CDR3 has 15 amino acids. V was pared by 6 bases and J by 3 bases, with 8 bases of the junction left unmatched. The CDR3 sequence is CASTPWGTDTGELFF. The CDR3 DNA reads as TGCGCCAGCACCCCATGGGGGACAGACACCGGGGAGCTGTTTTTT.

This clone was counted at least ten times. The V call is TRBV5-1, the J call TRBJ2-5, with D hard to call. V shed 2 bases and J shed 5 bases, with 10 bases lying between them. CDR1 SGHRS and CDR2 YFSETQ come from the germline V gene. The CDR3 extends over 13 amino acids. The chain's CDR3 is CASSLGLGETQYF. DNA of the CDR3: TGCGCCAGCAGCTTAGGATTGGGGGAGACCCAGTACTTC. The full variable domain, completed using reference TRBV5-1 and TRBJ2-5, is KAGVTQTPRYLIKTRGQQVTLSCSPISGHRSVSWYQQTPGQGLQFLFEYFSETQRNKGNFPGRFSGRQFSNSRSEMNVSTLELGDSALYLCASSLGLGETQYFGPGTRLLVL.

The rearrangement joins TRBV25-1 to TRBJ2-1; tentative D call: TRBD1 (7 bases). CDR1 is MGHDK and CDR2 is SYGVNS in the germline V gene. The CDR3 consists of 16 residues. Trimming cost V 1 base and J 5 bases, with 15 bases left between them. This CDR3 reads CASSEWGDSLDNEQFF. The CDR3 nucleotides are TGTGCCAGCAGTGAATGGGGGGACAGCTTGGACAATGAGCAGTTCTTC.

The rearrangement joins TRBV5-1 to TRBJ2-3, with 7 nucleotides matching TRBD1. The length of the CDR3 is 14 residues. Germline V lookup: CDR1 SGHRS, CDR2 YFSETQ. V was clipped by 5 bases and J by 3 bases; unmatched bases: 6. CDR3 region: CASRGGEGTDTQYF. Written as DNA, the CDR3 is TGCGCCAGCAGAGGGGGCGAGGGTACAGATACGCAGTATTTT.

This clone was found a few times. The rearrangement uses TRBV28 and TRBJ2-1; D is undetermined. The CDR3 runs 13 residues. V was shortened by 2 bases and J by 10 bases, with 12 bases between the two germline ends. The V gene's germline CDR1 is MDHEN and CDR2 SYDVKM. CDR3: CASSLPRPPEQFF. The DNA for the CDR3 is TGTGCCAGCAGTTTACCACGGCCTCCGGAGCAGTTCTTC.

This clone was detected a few times. This chain links TRBV28 with TRBJ1-5; no firm D call. V was trimmed by 2 bases and J by 6 bases, leaving 14 bases between them. Germline V gives CDR1 MDHEN, CDR2 SYDVKM. This CDR3 is 15 amino acids long. The CDR3 spells CASSLPSAGFQPQHF. Written as DNA, the CDR3 is TGTGCCAGCAGTTTACCCAGTGCGGGATTTCAGCCCCAGCATTTT.

Details on this clone: One junction end disagrees with the germline gene, perhaps due to a read error. The chain is built from TRBV25-1 and TRBJ1-1; D is unresolved. The germline CDR1 and CDR2 sequences are MGHDK and SYGVNS. The length of the CDR3 is 16 residues. The CDR3 region is CASSESLGPRNAEAFF. CDR3 DNA sequence: TGTGCCAGCAGTGAATCTCTAGGACCGAGGAACGCTGAAGCTTTCTTT.